One and the same sample provided the 17 T cell receptor beta chains below, sequenced in a study of blood T cell repertoires in COVID-19. Assay: immunoSEQ multiplex PCR; the TCRdb copy retains only in-frame clones and omits some. This table has about 260,000 clones, around four fifths appearing once. Sequenced input: PBMCs or T cells enriched from blood (not recorded which). Receptors were obtained from a man in his thirties or forties with acute COVID-19.

On this clone: The junction does not match germline at one end; this may be a read error. J is TRBJ2-1 and V is TRBV9; D remains ambiguous. This CDR3 region has 14 residues. CDR1 and CDR2 (germline): SGDLS, YYNGEE. The CDR3 nucleotides read TGTGCCAGCAGCCAGGCAGTGTTAGACAACGAGCAGTTCTTC. The encoded protein is CASSQAVLDNEQFF.

CDR3 sequence: CARSPGQGCNYGYTF. CDR3 DNA sequence: TGTGCCAGAAGCCCCGGACAGGGTTGTAACTATGGCTACACCTTC. This sequence joins TRBV5-3 and TRBJ1-2; TRBD1 matches at 8 bases. TRBV5-3 is reported as an ORF; its role is uncertain. The CDR3 has 15 residues. V shed 4 bases and J 1 base; nucleotides not matched to a gene: 6.

The V gene is TRBV27, the J gene TRBJ1-3; D is unresolved. V was cut by 5 bases and J by 0 bases, with 5 bases left in between. Germline assignment: CDR1 MNHEY and CDR2 SMNVEV (reference sequence). The CDR3 is made up of 13 amino acids. CDR3 coding DNA: TGTGCCAGCAGTCGGGTCTCTGGAAACACCATATATTTT. As protein: CASSRVSGNTIYF.

This CDR3 reads CASSQNTDRGQPQHF. Here the CDR3 DNA reads TGTGCCAGCAGCCAGAATACCGACAGAGGTCAGCCCCAGCATTTT. The chain links TRBV3-1 (or the pseudogene TRBV3-2) to TRBJ1-5; D is perhaps TRBD1 (5 bases). V was clipped by 3 bases and J by 6 bases, with 15 bases between them. The CDR3 consists of 15 residues. Germline V gene data show CDR1 as LGHDT and CDR2 as YNNKEL (reference sequence).

The CDR3 spells CASSQIPENTEAFF. The CDR3 DNA follows: TGTGCCAGCAGCCAAATTCCAGAGAACACTGAAGCTTTCTTT. V is TRBV3-1 (or the pseudogene TRBV3-2) and J is TRBJ1-1; D ambiguous. Germline assignment: CDR1 LGHDT and CDR2 YNNKEL (reference sequence). V was pared by 2 bases and J by 1 base, with 8 bases between. The CDR3 consists of 14 residues.

The chain uses TRBV4-2 and TRBJ2-3; TRBD1 matches 8 bases. The CDR3 consists of 17 residues. After removal of 4 bases from V and 2 bases from J, the junction contained 11 bases not matched to a gene. In germline, CDR1 is LGHNA, CDR2 YNFKEQ. CDR3 DNA sequence: TGTGCCAGCAGCCTGAAGGCGCAGGGGGCGGCCACAGATACGCAGTATTTT. It is translated as CASSLKAQGAATDTQYF.

For the CDR3, the DNA is TGTGCCAGCAGTCCCACCCTAGTAACTGCGCAGTATTTT. Translation: CASSPTLVTAQYF. The chain recombines TRBV6-6 with TRBJ2-3; D is undetermined. The CDR3 runs to 13 residues. Trimming left V 5 bases short and J 10 bases short, with 16 bases between. CDR1 and CDR2 from the germline V gene are MNHNY and SVGAGI (reference sequence).

The genes are TRBV6-5 and TRBJ1-1; D is unresolved. This CDR3 has 13 amino acids. The V gene's germline CDR1 is MNHEY and CDR2 SVGAGI. Trimming took off 6 bases at V and 3 bases at J, with 11 bases between the two ends. This CDR3 reads CASSRLGHTEAFF. The CDR3 bases are TGTGCCAGCAGCCGCCTTGGGCACACTGAAGCTTTCTTT.

This sequence joins TRBV28 and TRBJ1-5; the D gene is possibly TRBD1 (5 bases). CDR1 MDHEN and CDR2 SYDVKM come from the germline V gene. The V gene lost 6 bases and the J gene lost 5 bases, with 14 bases spanning the gap. The CDR3 runs to 14 residues. The CDR3 is CASSLLQAHQPQHF. The CDR3 nucleotides read TGTGCCAGCAGCCTATTACAGGCCCATCAGCCCCAGCATTTT.

V gene TRBV6-2 or TRBV6-3 combines with J gene TRBJ2-2; 10 nucleotides match TRBD2. This CDR3 contains 17 residues. The V segment lost 2 bases and the J segment 9 bases; nucleotides outside the gene matches: 12. Looked up from germline, CDR1 is MNHEY and CDR2 is SVGEGT. This CDR3 is CASSYRGLAATLRELFF. For the CDR3, the DNA is TGTGCCAGCAGTTACCGAGGACTAGCGGCCACCCTGCGGGAGCTGTTTTTT.

The chain is built from TRBV7-2 and TRBJ2-6; a weak D match, TRBD1 (7 bases). The germline CDR1 and CDR2 sequences are SGHTA and FQGNSA. CDR3 length: 18 residues. V lost 8 bases and J lost 0, with 20 bases in between. The chain's CDR3 is CASENWAGQLSGANVLTF. The CDR3 DNA is TGTGCCAGCGAAAACTGGGCGGGACAGCTCTCTGGGGCCAACGTCCTGACTTTC.

This chain uses TRBV18 with TRBJ2-7; maybe TRBD1 (6 bases). The germline gives CDR1 KGHSH, CDR2 LQKENI. Trimming shortened V by 6 bases and J by 6 bases, and 15 bases separated the two germline ends. The CDR3 runs 13 residues. The DNA of the CDR3 is TGTGCCAGCTCTGGAGACAGGCACAGCGAGCAGTACGTC. It is translated as CASSGDRHSEQYV.

CDR3 amino acids: CASSMGPDPGQPQHF. CDR3 sequence (DNA): TGTGCCAGCAGCATGGGACCGGATCCAGGGCAGCCCCAGCATTTT. This chain links TRBV5-6 with TRBJ1-5; TRBD1 might be the D (5 bases). Germline V gene data show CDR1 as SGHDT and CDR2 as YYEEEE. V shed 4 bases and J shed 7 bases, with 18 bases lying between them. The CDR3 runs to 15 residues.

V is TRBV28 and J is TRBJ2-3; TRBD2 matches 15 bases. The CDR3 length is 14 residues. Losses at the gene ends were 8 bases for V and 3 bases for J; bases not matched to a gene: 0. Germline CDR1 and CDR2: MDHEN and SYDVKM. The CDR3 DNA reads as TGTGCCAGCGGGACTAGCGGGGGGACAGATACGCAGTATTTT. Translation gives CASGTSGGTDTQYF. Supplemented by reference TRBV28 and TRBJ2-3, the full variable domain reads DVKVTQSSRYLVKRTGEKVFLECVQDMDHENMFWYRQDPGLGLRLIYFSYDVKMKEKGDIPEGYSVSREKKERFSLILESASTNQTSMYLCASGTSGGTDTQYFGPGTRLTVL.

The chain uses TRBV5-5 and TRBJ2-3; D possibly corresponds to TRBD1 (5 bases). Germline V lookup: CDR1 SGHKS, CDR2 YYEKEE (reference sequence). Between the trimmed V and J ends, which lost 7 bases and 10 bases, there was a span of 25 bases. The length of the CDR3 is 15 residues. For the CDR3, the DNA is TGTGCCAGCGCACTTGAAGGGGTCCCCCAGCTTGCGCAGTATTTT. Amino acids: CASALEGVPQLAQYF.

The rearrangement uses TRBV19 and TRBJ1-1; no firm D call. Trimming removed 3 bases from V and 1 base from J, with 12 bases in between. The germline CDR1 and CDR2 sequences are LNHDA and SQIVND (reference sequence). The length of the CDR3 is 15 residues. In DNA, the CDR3 is TGTGCCAGTAGTATTTTTTACGGGAAGAACACTGAAGCTTTCTTT. Translated, it gives CASSIFYGKNTEAFF.

This chain links TRBV5-4 with TRBJ1-3; D perhaps matches TRBD1 (6 bases). The CDR3 contains 13 residues. CDR1 SGHNT and CDR2 YYREEE come from the germline V gene (reference sequence). The V end was cut by 4 bases, the J end by 2 bases, with 7 bases between. The CDR3 DNA follows: TGTGCCAGCAGCCACAGGGCTGGAAACACCATATATTTT. Residues: CASSHRAGNTIYF.